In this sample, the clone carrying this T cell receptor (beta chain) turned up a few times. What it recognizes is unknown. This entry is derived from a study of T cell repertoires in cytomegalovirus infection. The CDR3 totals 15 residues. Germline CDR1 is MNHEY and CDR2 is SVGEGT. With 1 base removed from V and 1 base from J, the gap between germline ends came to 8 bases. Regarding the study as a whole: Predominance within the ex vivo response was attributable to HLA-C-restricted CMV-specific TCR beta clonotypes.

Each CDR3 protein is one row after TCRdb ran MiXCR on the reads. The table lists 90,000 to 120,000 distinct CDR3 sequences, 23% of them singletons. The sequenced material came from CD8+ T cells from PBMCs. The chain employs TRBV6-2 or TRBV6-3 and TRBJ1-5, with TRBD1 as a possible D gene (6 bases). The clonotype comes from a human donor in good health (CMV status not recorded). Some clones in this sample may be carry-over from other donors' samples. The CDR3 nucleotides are TGTGCCAGCAGTTACTTAGGGGGGAGCAATCAGCCCCAGCATTTT. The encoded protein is CASSYLGGSNQPQHF.